This T cell receptor beta chain was identified during a study of shared clonotypes between healthy human individuals. Study-level results: Clonotype sharing across donors was expected to vary with sequencing depth. The four-donor shared clonotypes exceeded non-shared clonotypes in generation probability, with non-shared ones scoring lower.

The assay was immunoSEQ multiplex PCR, and TCRdb's table has in-frame clones only and misses some. The data hold millions of clones, with approximately 94% observed a single time. The CDR3 has 14 amino acids. Germline CDR1 SEHNR, CDR2 FQNEAQ (reference sequence). Trimming left V 1 base short and J 4 bases short, with 9 bases between. Each sample came from a Caucasian adult donor living in Nashville, Tennessee. On this clone itself: Antigen specificity is unknown.

Sequenced: naive CD4+ T cells sorted from blood. Subset of the sample: CD45RA+ positively selected. The TCR was taken from a man younger than 35 in good health. The rearrangement uses TRBV7-9 and TRBJ2-3; no firm D call. The CDR3 loop reads CASSLVSAPDTQYF. The CDR3 region has the DNA TGTGCCAGCAGCTTAGTTTCCGCCCCAGATACGCAGTATTTT.